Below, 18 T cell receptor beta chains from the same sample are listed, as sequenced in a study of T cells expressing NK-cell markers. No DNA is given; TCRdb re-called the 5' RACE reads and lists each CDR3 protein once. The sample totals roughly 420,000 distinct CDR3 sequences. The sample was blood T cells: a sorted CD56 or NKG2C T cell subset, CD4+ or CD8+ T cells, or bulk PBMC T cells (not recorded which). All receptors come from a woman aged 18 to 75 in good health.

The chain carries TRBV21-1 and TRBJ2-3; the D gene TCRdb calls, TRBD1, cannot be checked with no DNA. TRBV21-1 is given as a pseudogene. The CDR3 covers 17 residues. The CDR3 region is CASSKDGQNGTGDTQYF.

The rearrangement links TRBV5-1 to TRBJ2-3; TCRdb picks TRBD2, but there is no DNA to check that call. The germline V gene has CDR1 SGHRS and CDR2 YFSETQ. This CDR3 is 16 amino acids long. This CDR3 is CASSARTSGGGDTQYF. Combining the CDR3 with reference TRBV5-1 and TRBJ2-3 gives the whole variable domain KAGVTQTPRYLIKTRGQQVTLSCSPISGHRSVSWYQQTPGQGLQFLFEYFSETQRNKGNFPGRFSGRQFSNSRSEMNVSTLELGDSALYLCASSARTSGGGDTQYFGPGTRLTVL.

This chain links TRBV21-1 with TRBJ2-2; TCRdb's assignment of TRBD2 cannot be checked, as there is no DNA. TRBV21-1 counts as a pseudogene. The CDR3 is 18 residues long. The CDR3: CASSILRTSSRFTGELFF.

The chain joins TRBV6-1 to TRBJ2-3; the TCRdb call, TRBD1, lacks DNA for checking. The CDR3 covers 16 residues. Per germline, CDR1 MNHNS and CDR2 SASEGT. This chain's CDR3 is CASSEASWGYTDTQYF.

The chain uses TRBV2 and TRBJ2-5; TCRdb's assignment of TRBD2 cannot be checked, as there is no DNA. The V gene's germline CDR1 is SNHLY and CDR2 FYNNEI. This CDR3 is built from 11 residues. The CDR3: CASSEGPEEYF.

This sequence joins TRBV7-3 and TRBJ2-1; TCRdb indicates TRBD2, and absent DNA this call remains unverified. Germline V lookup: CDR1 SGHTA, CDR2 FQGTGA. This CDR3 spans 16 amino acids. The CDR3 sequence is CASSFSLAGGYNEQFF.

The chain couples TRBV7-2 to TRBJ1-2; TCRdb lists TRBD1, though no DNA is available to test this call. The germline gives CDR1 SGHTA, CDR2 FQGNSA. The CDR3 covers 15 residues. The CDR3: CASSLEQGIPYGYTF.

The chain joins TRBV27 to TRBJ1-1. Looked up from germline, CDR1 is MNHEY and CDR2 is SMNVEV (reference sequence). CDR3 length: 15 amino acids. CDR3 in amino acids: CASSLSPGRATEAFF.

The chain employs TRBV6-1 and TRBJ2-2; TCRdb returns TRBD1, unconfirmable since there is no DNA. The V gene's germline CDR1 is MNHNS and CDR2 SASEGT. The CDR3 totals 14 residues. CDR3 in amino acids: CASSGYRDTGELFF.

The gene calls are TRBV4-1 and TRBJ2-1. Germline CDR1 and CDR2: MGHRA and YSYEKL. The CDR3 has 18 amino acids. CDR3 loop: CASSQWVADPSSYNEQFF.

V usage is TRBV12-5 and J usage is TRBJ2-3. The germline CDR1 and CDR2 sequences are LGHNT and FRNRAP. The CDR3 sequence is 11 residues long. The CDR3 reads CASASGDTQYF.

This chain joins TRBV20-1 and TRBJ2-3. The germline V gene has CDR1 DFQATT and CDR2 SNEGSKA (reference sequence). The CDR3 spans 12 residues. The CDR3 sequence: CSARVDKDTQYF.

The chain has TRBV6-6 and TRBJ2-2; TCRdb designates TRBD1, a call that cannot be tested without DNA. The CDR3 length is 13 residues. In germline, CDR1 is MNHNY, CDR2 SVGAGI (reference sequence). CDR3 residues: CAGYTGGTGELFF.

CDR3 protein: CASSPHGGPNTEAFF. The chain carries TRBV27 and TRBJ1-1. The CDR3 totals 15 residues. The germline V gene has CDR1 MNHEY and CDR2 SMNVEV (reference sequence).

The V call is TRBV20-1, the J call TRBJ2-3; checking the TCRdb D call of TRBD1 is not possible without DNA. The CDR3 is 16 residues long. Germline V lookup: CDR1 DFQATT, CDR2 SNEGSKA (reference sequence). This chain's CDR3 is CSATPGSGSKPDTQYF.

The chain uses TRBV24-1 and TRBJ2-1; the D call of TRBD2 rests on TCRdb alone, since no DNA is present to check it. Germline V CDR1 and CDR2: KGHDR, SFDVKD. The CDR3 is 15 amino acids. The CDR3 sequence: CATRGTSGRINEQFF.

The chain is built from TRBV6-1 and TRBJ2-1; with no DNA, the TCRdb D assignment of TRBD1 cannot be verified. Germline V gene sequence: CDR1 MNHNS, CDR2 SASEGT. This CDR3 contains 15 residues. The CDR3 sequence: CASSSDRISYNEQFF.

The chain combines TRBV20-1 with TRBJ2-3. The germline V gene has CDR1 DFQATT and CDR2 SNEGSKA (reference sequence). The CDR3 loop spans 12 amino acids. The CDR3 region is CSARGATDTQYF.